The 8 T cell receptor beta chains in this list originate from one sample, sequenced in a study of OX40 agonist ivuxolimab in advanced cancers. Method: immunoSEQ multiplex PCR; TCRdb's copy keeps in-frame clones and lacks some. The repertoire includes over 30,000 clones, roughly 80% of them detected once, and over 2.5% sits in the top ten. The sample was CD4+ or CD8+ T cells sorted from blood, taken in a trial of the OX40 agonist ivuxolimab. These receptors were collected from an adult with an advanced solid tumor such as melanoma, head and neck, liver or kidney cancer.

The chain has TRBV4-3 and TRBJ2-7, with no clear D. Germline-derived CDR1 and CDR2 are LGHNA and YSLEER. The CDR3 runs 13 residues. The V gene lost 4 bases and the J gene lost 3 bases, with 10 bases spanning the gap. CDR3: CASSPSLNYEQYF. CDR3 in DNA: TGCGCCAGCAGCCCGAGCCTGAACTACGAGCAGTACTTC.

The chain uses TRBV5-6 and TRBJ1-2, with D possibly matching TRBD1 (6 bases). Germline V gene sequence: CDR1 SGHDT, CDR2 YYEEEE. Trimming took 0 bases from V and 4 from J, leaving 13 bases between them. This CDR3 spans 15 amino acids. Here the CDR3 DNA reads TGTGCCAGCAGCTTGGGACAGGAGATATTCTATGGCTACACCTTC. Protein sequence: CASSLGQEIFYGYTF.

In nucleotides, the CDR3 is TGTGCCAGCAGCTTCCTCGGCGAGCAGTACTTC. Amino acids: CASSFLGEQYF. This sequence joins TRBV7-2 and TRBJ2-7; D remains ambiguous. In germline, CDR1 is SGHTA, CDR2 FQGNSA. V gave up 3 bases and J gave up 6 bases, with 6 bases separating them. The CDR3 is 11 amino acids.

The table lists this clone with a count of one. The genes are TRBV5-6 and TRBJ1-1, with no clear D. The V end was cut by 2 bases, the J end by 11 bases, with 10 bases between. Germline V gene data show CDR1 as SGHDT and CDR2 as YYEEEE. The CDR3 is made up of 11 amino acids. This CDR3 is CASSFSSDAFF. CDR3 nucleotides: TGTGCCAGCAGCTTCTCGTCGGACGCTTTCTTT.

The chain uses TRBV6-5 and TRBJ2-7; unclear D gene. Germline V gives CDR1 MNHEY, CDR2 SVGAGI. Trimming took 0 bases from V and 2 from J, leaving 11 bases between them. CDR3 length: 15 amino acids. The CDR3 spells CASSYSNVGTYEQYF. In DNA, the CDR3 is TGTGCCAGCAGTTACTCGAATGTGGGAACCTACGAGCAGTACTTC.

The chain recombines TRBV5-8 with TRBJ2-3; D unclear. With 2 bases removed from V and 3 bases from J, the gap between germline ends came to 10 bases. The CDR3 covers 14 residues. CDR1 SGHTS and CDR2 YDEGEE come from the germline V gene. The CDR3 loop reads CASSFERKTDTQYF. In nucleotides, the CDR3 is TGTGCCAGCAGCTTTGAGAGGAAAACAGATACGCAGTATTTT.

V is TRBV7-2 and J is TRBJ2-1, with 13 bases that match TRBD2. The CDR3 is 15 residues long. V shed 5 bases, J shed 5 bases, and the junction held 3 bases outside the gene matches. The V gene's germline CDR1 is SGHTA and CDR2 FQGNSA. The CDR3 nucleotides read TGTGCCAGCAGCGTACTAGCGGGAGGGAACAATGAGCAGTTCTTC. Translation: CASSVLAGGNNEQFF.

This chain links TRBV2 with TRBJ1-4, with D maybe TRBD1 (5 bases). Trimming pared 10 bases from V and 8 bases from J, leaving 20 bases between. The CDR3 covers 14 residues. Germline lookup yields CDR1 SNHLY and CDR2 FYNNEI. The CDR3 DNA follows: TGTGCCATCCAAGGCCTGGACATGGTGGAAAAACTGTTTTTT. Translation gives CAIQGLDMVEKLFF.